The entry below describes one TCR beta chain. TCRdb's table, derived via immunoSEQ multiplex PCR, lists solely in-frame clones and lacks some. The sample has some 1 million clones, around four fifths seen once. This record comes from a study of shared clonotypes between healthy human individuals. This CDR3 has 16 amino acids. Germline CDR1 MNHEY, CDR2 SMNVEV (reference sequence). The V segment lost 6 bases and the J segment 4 bases; nucleotides outside the gene matches: 14. The receptor's source is a man aged 18 to 35 in good health. The source material was memory CD4+ T cells sorted from blood. Subset noted: CD45RA-negative fraction. This chain uses TRBV27 with TRBJ2-7; 8 nucleotides match TRBD1. CDR3 amino acids: CASRGVHGTGQYEQYF. The CDR3 DNA is TGTGCCAGCAGGGGGGTCCATGGGACAGGCCAATACGAGCAGTACTTC.